What follows are 17 T cell receptor beta chains derived from one specimen sequenced in a study of blood T cell repertoires in COVID-19. Data came from immunoSEQ multiplex PCR; TCRdb stores just in-frame clones and leaves some out. The sample carries some 99,000 clones, 86% recorded once. Sequenced material: peripheral blood. These receptors all stem from a woman aged 60 to 75 in a cohort sampled during active or convalescent COVID-19.

V and J are TRBV2 and TRBJ1-2; possibly TRBD1 for D (5 bases). V lost 6 bases to trimming and J lost 2 bases, with 10 bases between them. Germline V gene sequence: CDR1 SNHLY, CDR2 FYNNEI. The CDR3 is 13 residues long. CDR3 sequence (DNA): TGTGCCAGCAGCGTTGACAGCAACTATGGCTACACCTTC. It specifies CASSVDSNYGYTF.

The CDR3 coding sequence is TGCGCCAGCAGCTTCGGGGACAGGGCTGAGGGCTACACCTTC. Protein sequence: CASSFGDRAEGYTF. V usage is TRBV5-1 and J usage is TRBJ1-2; 9 bases line up with TRBD1. This CDR3 is 14 amino acids long. Per germline, CDR1 SGHRS and CDR2 YFSETQ. V shed 2 bases and J 8 bases; nucleotides not matched to a gene: 7.

V is TRBV9 and J is TRBJ1-5, with D possibly TRBD1 on 5 matching bases. The CDR3 sequence is 15 residues long. Trimming stripped 0 bases from V and 4 bases from J, with 11 bases between. Germline assignment: CDR1 SGDLS and CDR2 YYNGEE. The CDR3 region has the DNA TGTGCCAGCAGCGTAGCCGGGGGGAGAAATCAGCCCCAGCATTTT. Its translation is CASSVAGGRNQPQHF.

This rearrangement joins TRBV7-2 to TRBJ2-5; 8 bases map to TRBD2. This CDR3 has 14 residues. Per the germline V gene, CDR1 is SGHTA and CDR2 is FQGNSA. Trimming cost V 5 bases and J 1 base; bases outside gene matches: 3. The CDR3 region is CASSRGGSQETQYF. CDR3 sequence (DNA): TGTGCCAGCAGCCGCGGGGGGTCCCAAGAGACCCAGTACTTC.

This clone has just one count. The rearrangement joins TRBV11-1 to TRBJ2-5; 9 positions match TRBD1. Germline V gives CDR1 SGHAT, CDR2 FQDESV (reference sequence). V was clipped by 0 bases and J by 4 bases; unmatched bases: 12. The CDR3 runs 18 residues. In nucleotides, the CDR3 is TGTGCCAGCAGCTTAGCTCCCGGGACAGGGAGTCGAAGAGAGACCCAGTACTTC. It codes for CASSLAPGTGSRRETQYF.

This chain uses TRBV1 with TRBJ2-1; the D segment call TRBD2 is taken from the table without a DNA check. TRBV1 is recorded as a pseudogene. The CDR3 length is 18 residues. Here the CDR3 DNA reads TGCACCAGCAGCCAAGACCTCGGCGGGGAGAGCTCCTACAATGAGCAGTTCTTC. This translates into CTSSQDLGGESSYNEQFF.

J is TRBJ1-2 and V is TRBV19; possible D gene TRBD1, 5 bases. The CDR3 has 14 residues. Germline V gene sequence: CDR1 LNHDA, CDR2 SQIVND (reference sequence). Trimming left V 7 bases short and J 4 bases short, with 16 bases between. CDR3 amino acids: CASTTAGDSYGYTF. The CDR3 nucleotides read TGTGCCAGTACGACTGCCGGGGACTCCTATGGCTACACCTTC.

The chain is built from TRBV5-1 and TRBJ2-2, with TRBD1 matching 8 bases. Germline V lookup: CDR1 SGHRS, CDR2 YFSETQ. Trimming took 5 bases from V and 7 from J; bases not matched to a gene: 7. The CDR3 has 14 amino acids. The CDR3 region has the DNA TGCGCCAGCAGTCTGACAGGGGATGGCGGGGAGCTGTTTTTT. This sequence encodes CASSLTGDGGELFF.

In nucleotides, the CDR3 is TGCAGTGCTAGAGATTCGGGTGGCTACACCTTC. Translation gives CSARDSGGYTF. This chain connects TRBV20-1 to TRBJ1-2; D unclear. V was cut by 0 bases and J by 7 bases, with 6 bases left in between. The CDR3 loop spans 11 amino acids. Germline V CDR1 and CDR2: DFQATT, SNEGSKA (reference sequence).

This clone was counted between two and nine times. This chain links TRBV2 with TRBJ1-2, with no clear D. CDR1 SNHLY and CDR2 FYNNEI come from the germline V gene. V was cut by 2 bases and J by 4 bases, with 5 bases left in between. The CDR3 totals 12 residues. DNA for the CDR3: TGTGCCAGCAGTGAAACAAGCTATGGCTACACCTTC. Amino acids: CASSETSYGYTF.

This clone was recorded a few times. The chain uses TRBV18 and TRBJ2-2, with D possibly TRBD1 on 6 matching bases. The CDR3 runs 14 residues. Trimming took 2 bases from V and 7 from J, leaving 11 bases between them. Germline values: CDR1 KGHSH, CDR2 LQKENI. The CDR3 sequence is CASSPNRASGELFF. The CDR3 bases are TGTGCCAGCTCACCAAACAGGGCGAGCGGGGAGCTGTTTTTT.

This clone was counted between two and nine times. The chain has TRBV23-1 and TRBJ1-5, with 7 positions matching TRBD1. TRBV23-1 falls under the ORF class, with uncertain function. The CDR3 extends over 14 amino acids. Trimming cost V 2 bases and J 2 bases; bases outside gene matches: 0. CDR3 protein: CASSQGQGNQPQHF. The CDR3 bases are TGCGCCAGCAGTCAAGGACAGGGCAATCAGCCCCAGCATTTT.

V and J are TRBV9 and TRBJ1-1; 7 bases match TRBD1. Per the germline V gene, CDR1 is SGDLS and CDR2 is YYNGEE. This CDR3 region has 15 residues. V lost 4 bases, J lost 0 bases, and 6 bases stayed unmatched. CDR3 residues: CASSRGQGLNTEAFF. The CDR3 DNA reads as TGTGCCAGCAGCAGGGGGCAGGGTCTGAACACTGAAGCTTTCTTT.

The CDR3 loop reads CASSQGAGGPTGELFF. CDR3 nucleotides: TGCGCCAGCAGCCAGGGAGCGGGGGGCCCCACCGGGGAGCTGTTTTTT. This sequence joins TRBV4-1 and TRBJ2-2; TRBD2 matches 9 bases. Trimming cost V 3 bases and J 4 bases; bases outside gene matches: 6. The CDR3 contains 16 residues. From germline, CDR1 is MGHRA and CDR2 YSYEKL.

The rearrangement uses TRBV21-1 and TRBJ2-1; TRBD1 reflects the table's D call only, with no check against the DNA. TRBV21-1 is listed as a pseudogene. CDR3 length: 15 amino acids. CDR3 bases: TGTGCCAGCAGCAAGACAGCCCCTGGAGACAATGAGCAGTTCTTC. The encoded protein is CASSKTAPGDNEQFF.

J is TRBJ1-4 and V is TRBV5-4, with TRBD1 matching 12 bases. The length of the CDR3 is 15 residues. Germline V CDR1 and CDR2: SGHNT, YYREEE (reference sequence). V shed 4 bases, J shed 4 bases, and the junction held 2 bases outside the gene matches. CDR3 residues: CASSGTGGGNEKLFF. CDR3 in DNA: TGTGCCAGCAGCGGGACAGGGGGCGGTAATGAAAAACTGTTTTTT.

The rearrangement links TRBV6-5 to TRBJ2-7, with a possible D match to TRBD2 (6 bases). This CDR3 region has 15 residues. With 8 bases removed from V and 4 bases from J, the gap between germline ends came to 21 bases. Germline-derived CDR1 and CDR2 are MNHEY and SVGAGI. DNA for the CDR3: TGTGCCAGCGTCCTGTCTAGCGTTCAGTTTTACGAGCAGTACTTC. Residues: CASVLSSVQFYEQYF.